This TCR beta chain was retrieved from a study of blood T cell repertoires in COVID-19. The overall study: Researchers got acute and convalescent COVID-19 samples from the United States, Italy and Spain. The cDNA or gDNA used as material had been derived from T cells, B-cell-depleted T cells, or PBMCs.

Per the authors' pipeline: Amplification with reference gene primers provided the estimates of nucleated cell counts. TCRdb's copy holds only in-frame clones and misses some; the assay was immunoSEQ multiplex PCR. The DNA gave D and trimming, while V, J and clone size come from that table. The profile shows roughly 170,000 clones, more than 80% of them singletons. CDR1 MNHEY and CDR2 SVGAGI come from the germline V gene. CDR3 length: 13 amino acids. V lost 6 bases and J lost 3, with 12 bases in between. The TCR originated in a human donor in a cohort sampled during active COVID-19. Material: peripheral blood. This chain joins TRBV6-5 and TRBJ2-7; D might be TRBD2 (6 bases). The CDR3: CASSLPGVYEQYF. Here the CDR3 DNA reads TGTGCCAGCAGCCTACCGGGGGTCTACGAGCAGTACTTC.